Sequencing of this TCR beta chain was carried out in a study of blood T cell repertoires in COVID-19 (dated by TCRdb to the early 2020s). For the study in its entirety: Samples from collaborators originated in the United States, Italy and Spain and spanned both the acute and convalescent phases of COVID-19. The repertoires were released in a freely available public database meant as a resource for research on the immune response to SARS-CoV-2. The sample metadata nearly always contained a de-identified subject ID, COVID-19 status, age in years and sex. Deeply sampled blood TCRbeta repertoires from subjects exposed to, actively infected with, or recovered from COVID-19 were included in the dataset. The samples were drawn from the first 160 participants of the ongoing ImmuneRACE study and from under 1,500 subjects provided by 6 global collaborators. The material from the prospective study consisted of cDNA or gDNA derived from T cells, B-cell-depleted T cells, or PBMCs. Where available, HLA class I and class II types were taken from metadata supplied by the sample provider and were not determined by assay-based typing.

The CDR3, from cysteine to phenylalanine, totals 14 residues. The CDR3 DNA has 42 bases and is translated from base 1. Based on the germline V gene (reference sequence), the CDR1 and CDR2 sequences are LNHNV and YYDKDF. The trim is 1 base for V and 6 bases for J, with a gap of 13 bases between the germline ends. Whole blood was collected in K2EDTA tubes by collaborating institutions according to the institutions' own protocols. For TCRbeta analysis, collaborator samples were shipped as frozen whole blood, as isolated PBMCs, or as DNA extracted from either sample type. TCRbeta CDR3 regions were amplified from genomic DNA using the immunoSEQ Assay, a bias-controlled multiplex PCR. From the authors' description of their analysis: The number of nucleated cells in each sample was estimated from the amplification of reference gene primers within the assay. To quantify the absolute abundance of each unique TCRbeta CDR3 rearrangement, sequence reads were collapsed and filtered. For each sample, productive Simpson clonality was calculated as the square root of Simpson's diversity index across productive rearrangements. TCRdb re-hosts the immuneACCESS table, in-frame sequences only. Its copies lack some clones; in the studies checked, an unresolved V gene accounts for under half of them, and the cause for the rest is not known. The DNA gave D and trimming, while V, J and clone size come from that table. This sample holds fewer than 300,000 clones; 88% were observed only once. The top ten hold 0.65% to 0.95% of the sample.

Points the paper makes about the study in general: The quantity of clinical and demographic metadata differed by source and by participant and was supplied without curation.

As to this clone: The antigen it binds to is not known. Per-base quality was not reported, and no clone a single base away is much larger than it.

This clonotype originated in a woman aged 25 to 45 with acute or convalescent COVID-19. This chain is built from TRBV15 and TRBJ2-7; the best D guess is TRBD2, with 5 bases matching. What was sequenced was peripheral blood. The DNA reads TGTGCCACCAGCAGAGCCTCTAGCTCCGGCGAGCAGTACTTC. Its protein is CATSRASSSGEQYF.